This T cell receptor (beta chain) was observed in a study of blood T cell repertoires in COVID-19. In the source study's methods: It was from reference gene primer amplification that nucleated cell counts were estimated. Sequenced by immunoSEQ multiplex PCR; TCRdb stores in-frame clones only, minus some. D and trimming were read from the DNA, whereas the V and J calls and clone size are those reported in that table. The table has about 190,000 clones, around 89% seen once. Germline CDR1 is SNHLY and CDR2 is FYNNEI. V was clipped by 4 bases and J by 11 bases; unmatched bases: 8. There are 13 residues in the CDR3.

The sample taken for sequencing was peripheral blood. The receptor's source is a woman under 40 with acute or convalescent COVID-19. The rearrangement uses TRBV2 and TRBJ2-1, with 7 nucleotides matching TRBD2. CDR3 sequence reads: CASSGREGLQQFF. The CDR3 region has the DNA TGTGCCAGCAGTGGGAGGGAGGGCCTACAGCAGTTCTTC.